This T cell receptor beta chain was identified in a study of T cell repertoires in cytomegalovirus infection. Overall study: Public TCR beta signatures marked donors with CMV infection and the matching HLA.

This clonotype has just a few counts. Antigen: not known. TCRdb redid the calling of the reads with MiXCR, one entry per CDR3 protein. This table has a few hundred thousand distinct CDR3 sequences, around 27% appearing once. Study-wide points: The ex vivo response showed dominance by HLA-C-restricted CMV-specific TCR beta clonotypes.

The CDR3 has 14 amino acids. Between the trimmed V and J ends, which lost 8 bases and 5 bases, there was a span of 16 bases. Germline CDR1 SGHAT, CDR2 FQNNGV. The rearrangement uses TRBV11-2 and TRBJ1-5, with D perhaps TRBD1 (6 bases). Sequenced material: PBMCs. This receptor was taken from a human donor in good health (CMV status not recorded). Some clones in this sample may be carry-over from other donors' samples. Here the CDR3 DNA reads TGTGCCAGCGGCCCAGCGGGGGCCCATCAGCCCCAGCATTTT. Its protein is CASGPAGAHQPQHF.